The 4 T cell receptor beta chains below all came from one sample that was sequenced in a study of blood T cell repertoires in COVID-19. TCRdb keeps only in-frame clones here, not all; method: immunoSEQ multiplex PCR. The sample lists fewer than 400,000 clones, more than 75% occurring once. Sequences were obtained from PBMCs or T cells enriched from blood (not recorded which). These receptors all come from a woman between 45 and 65 years old who had recovered from COVID-19.

The genes are TRBV3-1 (or the pseudogene TRBV3-2) and TRBJ2-7, with unresolved D. This CDR3 spans 14 amino acids. Trimming pared 1 base from V and 2 bases from J, leaving 9 bases between. In germline, CDR1 is LGHDT, CDR2 YNNKEL (reference sequence). CDR3 nucleotide sequence: TGTGCCAGCAGCCAAGTGGCAGGTACCTACGAGCAGTACTTC. Its protein product is CASSQVAGTYEQYF.

The chain recombines TRBV6-4 with TRBJ2-1; 7 nucleotides match TRBD1. The CDR3 runs to 15 residues. V lost 5 bases to trimming and J lost 5 bases; unmatched junction nucleotides: 9. CDR1 and CDR2 (germline): MRHNA, SNTAGT. The CDR3 loop reads CASSTGTAVNNEQFF. Written as DNA, the CDR3 is TGTGCCAGCAGTACCGGGACAGCCGTTAACAATGAGCAGTTCTTC.

The chain combines TRBV27 with TRBJ2-3, with TRBD2 identical over 8 bases. The CDR3 totals 15 residues. V gave up 6 bases and J gave up 4 bases; unmatched junction bases: 9. Germline V gene sequence: CDR1 MNHEY, CDR2 SMNVEV (reference sequence). CDR3 nucleotide sequence: TGTGCCAGCAGCCGAGAGGCTAGCGGGCCAGATACGCAGTATTTT. Its protein product is CASSREASGPDTQYF.

The CDR3 is CASSPRLAGARIGETQYF. CDR3 DNA sequence: TGTGCCAGCAGCCCTAGACTAGCGGGGGCACGGATAGGGGAGACCCAGTACTTC. This chain links TRBV2 with TRBJ2-5; 12 nucleotides line up with TRBD2. Unmatched junction bases numbered 16, after V lost 6 bases and J lost 5 bases. CDR1 is SNHLY and CDR2 is FYNNEI in the germline V gene. The CDR3 consists of 18 residues.